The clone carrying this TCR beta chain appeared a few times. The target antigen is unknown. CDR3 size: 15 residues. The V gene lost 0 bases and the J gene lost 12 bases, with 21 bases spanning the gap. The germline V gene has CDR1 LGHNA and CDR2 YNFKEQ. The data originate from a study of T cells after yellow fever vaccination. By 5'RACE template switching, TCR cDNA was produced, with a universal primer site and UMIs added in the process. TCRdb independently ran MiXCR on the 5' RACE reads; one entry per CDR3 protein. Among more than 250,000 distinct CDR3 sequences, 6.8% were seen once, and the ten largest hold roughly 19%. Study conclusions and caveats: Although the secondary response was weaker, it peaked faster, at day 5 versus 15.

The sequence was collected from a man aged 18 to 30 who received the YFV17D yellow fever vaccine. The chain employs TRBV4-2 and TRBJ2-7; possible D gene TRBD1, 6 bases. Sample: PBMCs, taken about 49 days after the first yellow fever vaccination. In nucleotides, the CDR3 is TGTGCCAGCAGCCAAGATACCCGGACAGATACATCCCCGTACTTC. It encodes CASSQDTRTDTSPYF.